Each of the 2 T cell receptor beta chains below was sequenced from the same sample in a study of cytomegalovirus exposure and HLA in healthy donors. PCR employed 60 Vbeta and 13 Jbeta primers. Assay used: immunoSEQ multiplex PCR; TCRdb lists only in-frame clones, some missing. The table has roughly 150,000 clones, 85% seen once. The sample taken for sequencing was PBMCs. The receptors were gathered from a boy aged 2 to 9 in good health and CMV-seronegative.

The chain is built from TRBV6-5 and TRBJ1-2; the D is unclear. Germline-derived CDR1 and CDR2 are MNHEY and SVGAGI. The CDR3 loop spans 15 amino acids. V was pared by 0 bases and J by 1 base, with 9 bases between. The CDR3 loop is CASSYSADFNYGYTF. CDR3 DNA sequence: TGTGCCAGCAGTTACTCCGCCGACTTTAACTATGGCTACACCTTC.

J is TRBJ1-2 and V is TRBV7-2, with TRBD1 identical over 7 bases. The CDR3 totals 12 residues. CDR1 SGHTA and CDR2 FQGNSA come from the germline V gene. V was clipped by 5 bases and J by 4 bases; unmatched bases: 1. CDR3 region: CASSRDSYGYTF. CDR3 DNA: TGTGCCAGCAGCCGGGACAGCTATGGCTACACCTTC.